These 2 T cell receptor beta chains originate from one sample sequenced in a study of CD8 T cells in ankylosing spondylitis. MiXCR, run by TCRdb on the 5' RACE reads, gives a single entry per CDR3 protein. Of about 140,000 distinct CDR3 sequences in the sample, 7.5% to 9.5% are singletons; the top ten hold 7.3%. The sequenced sample consisted of synovial fluid, either unsorted or a sorted T cell fraction (not recorded which). The receptor source for this set is a male donor with ankylosing spondylitis.

This clonotype has just a few counts. The chain employs TRBV28 and TRBJ1-5; 10 nucleotides line up with TRBD1. The CDR3 covers 18 residues. Germline assignment: CDR1 MDHEN and CDR2 SYDVKM. J was trimmed by 5 bases and V by 4 bases; bases with no gene match: 14. The CDR3 DNA reads TGTGCCAGCAGTTCTCCCTCTTGGACAGGGGGAGCCTATCAGCCCCAGCATTTT. Protein product: CASSSPSWTGGAYQPQHF.

The table lists this clonotype with many counts. The genes are TRBV29-1 and TRBJ2-3, with 8 bases aligning to TRBD1. The CDR3 spans 15 residues. Germline lookup yields CDR1 SQVTM and CDR2 ANQGSEA. Unmatched junction bases numbered 6, after V lost 0 bases and J lost 4 bases. CDR3 coding DNA: TGCAGCGTTGAAGATAGGGGACAGGTCGCAGATACGCAGTATTTT. Encoded protein: CSVEDRGQVADTQYF.